This TCR beta chain was recorded in a study of metastatic and nonmetastatic thyroid tumors (dated by TCRdb to 2018 to 2020). Study-level background: For patients with malignant and with benign thyroid disease, the researchers compared repertoires between peripheral blood samples and tumor or nodule tissue samples. The investigation overall reported the following: In both blood and tumor samples, TCR beta diversity was reported to be significantly higher in malignant tumors than in benign nodules.

Library prep was done by PCR. The instrument given in TCRdb is Illumina HiSeq 4000. High-throughput sequencing was used to profile the TCR beta-chain CDR3 region of every patient. Under the source paper's analysis protocol: Drawing on CDR3 differences between clinicopathological groups, the researchers built a classifier meant to tell apart patients with distant-metastatic papillary thyroid cancer. Repertoire diversity was assessed with the Shannon index, and tumor-blood repertoire similarity with the Morisita-Horn index. TCRdb trimmed the raw reads at Q25, called clones with MiXCR and kept productive beta chains. The V and J calls shown here were made by TCRdb, not taken from the authors' results. The sample table contains just under 60,000 clones; only one count was recorded for under 20% of them. Clones ranked in the top ten supply about 9.4% of the sample. This clone was seen repeatedly, ten times or more. Its antigen is currently not known. Qualities for individual bases were not recorded, and no much larger clone is one base off. The same CDR3 can be traced to other DNA sequences in this sample.

The CDR3 goes from the cysteine to the phenylalanine over 15 residues. The retained sequence is limited to the CDR3, 45 bases, with the frame set at the first base. After removal of 5 bases from V and 10 bases from J, the junction retains 9 bases not matched to a gene. CDR1 SGHVS and CDR2 FNYEAQ were looked up in the germline V gene. No treatment had been received by any patient before thyroid surgery. Using T-cell receptor beta sequencing, the researchers looked back retrospectively at clinical samples from patients, gathered between about 2012 and 2018. This sequence uses TRBV7-6 and TRBJ1-6; 9 middle bases align to TRBD1. The sample taken for sequencing was blood. The TCR was taken from a male donor with papillary thyroid cancer or a benign thyroid nodule (not recorded which). Some clones in this sample may be carry-over from other donors' samples. The encoded CDR3 is CASSITDRGGSPLHF. The DNA sequence reads TGTGCCAGCAGCATTACGGACAGGGGAGGCTCACCCCTCCACTTT.